What follows are 27 T cell receptor beta chains derived from one specimen sequenced in a study of blood T cell repertoires in COVID-19. Using immunoSEQ multiplex PCR, the repertoire was profiled, and TCRdb retains in-frame clones only, with some absent. The profile shows more than 150,000 clones, about 80% of them singletons. Sequenced: peripheral blood. Receptor source: a human donor in a cohort sampled during active COVID-19.

The gene calls are TRBV9 and TRBJ2-3; a possible D gene is TRBD2 (6 bases). Trimming cost V 4 bases and J 0 bases, with 9 bases left between them. This CDR3 is built from 14 residues. Germline CDR1 SGDLS, CDR2 YYNGEE. In DNA form, the CDR3 reads TGTGCCAGCAGCCCCCGGGGGAGCACAGATACGCAGTATTTT. This encodes CASSPRGSTDTQYF.

This clone was picked up one time. The chain carries TRBV29-1 and TRBJ2-2; TRBD1 matches at 7 bases. The CDR3 spans 14 residues. CDR1 and CDR2 from the germline V gene are SQVTM and ANQGSEA. V shed 7 bases and J 1 base; nucleotides not matched to a gene: 6. The CDR3 DNA follows: TGCAGCGCCAGTAGGGGGCGGAACACCGGGGAGCTGTTTTTT. The encoded protein is CSASRGRNTGELFF.

V is TRBV9 and J is TRBJ1-2, with 9 bases identical to TRBD1. CDR1 SGDLS and CDR2 YYNGEE come from the germline V gene. The junction had 14 bases not matched to a gene; V was cut back by 4 bases and J by 4 bases. The CDR3 has 17 amino acids. This CDR3 reads CASSPRTGESSVYGYTF. The CDR3 DNA reads as TGTGCCAGCAGCCCCAGGACAGGGGAATCCTCGGTCTATGGCTACACCTTC.

The V gene is TRBV20-1, the J gene TRBJ1-1; D not certain. This CDR3 has 11 residues. Germline CDR1 DFQATT, CDR2 SNEGSKA (reference sequence). V was trimmed by 3 bases and J by 6 bases, leaving 8 bases between them. CDR3 in amino acids: CSARSRAEAFF. The DNA for the CDR3 is TGCAGTGCTAGGAGTCGAGCTGAAGCTTTCTTT.

The J gene is TRBJ1-1, the V gene TRBV5-8, with D hard to call. The V end lost 4 bases, the J end lost 4 bases, and 11 bases lay between the germline ends. CDR3 size: 13 residues. Germline CDR1 and CDR2: SGHTS and YDEGEE. The CDR3 loop is CASSPRGATEAFF. CDR3 in DNA: TGTGCCAGCAGCCCCCGGGGTGCCACTGAAGCTTTCTTT.

The chain couples TRBV4-1 to TRBJ2-7; possible D gene TRBD1, 6 bases. Germline V lookup: CDR1 MGHRA, CDR2 YSYEKL. The CDR3 has 18 amino acids. V lost 0 bases to trimming and J lost 3 bases, with 21 bases between them. CDR3: CASSQDPPRTALGYEQYF. In DNA, the CDR3 is TGCGCCAGCAGCCAAGATCCCCCGAGGACAGCTTTAGGCTACGAGCAGTACTTC.

The rearrangement uses TRBV19 and TRBJ2-1; D call uncertain. Germline CDR1 and CDR2: LNHDA and SQIVND (reference sequence). The CDR3 consists of 12 residues. The V end lost 5 bases, the J end lost 6 bases, and 8 bases lay between the germline ends. For the CDR3, the DNA is TGTGCCAGTAGTTCCGGGTCCAATGAGCAGTTCTTC. Translated: CASSSGSNEQFF.

V gene TRBV2 combines with J gene TRBJ1-5; D unresolved. The CDR3 is 13 amino acids. Trimming took off 8 bases at V and 4 bases at J, with 12 bases between the two ends. Germline lookup yields CDR1 SNHLY and CDR2 FYNNEI. CDR3 bases: TGTGCCAGCGGGGAGGTGTCAAATCAGCCCCAGCATTTT. This encodes CASGEVSNQPQHF.

The chain combines TRBV6-5 with TRBJ1-1; 7 nucleotides line up with TRBD1. Germline V gives CDR1 MNHEY, CDR2 SVGAGI. V shed 10 bases, J shed 1 base, and the junction held 9 bases outside the gene matches. The CDR3 contains 14 residues. The CDR3 loop reads CATLRRTGNTEAFF. The CDR3 DNA reads as TGTGCCACCTTAAGGAGGACAGGGAACACTGAAGCTTTCTTT.

V usage is TRBV7-3 and J usage is TRBJ2-5; possible D gene TRBD1, 6 bases. V was shortened by 5 bases and J by 4 bases, with 14 bases between the two germline ends. The CDR3 sequence is 14 residues long. The germline gives CDR1 SGHTA, CDR2 FQGTGA. Written as DNA, the CDR3 is TGTGCCAGCAGCGCCACAGGGTTGGGAGAGACCCAGTACTTC. As protein: CASSATGLGETQYF.

V and J are TRBV30 and TRBJ2-7; 9 bases are a match to TRBD2. V lost 0 bases to trimming and J lost 2 bases; unmatched junction nucleotides: 2. The CDR3 runs to 14 residues. CDR1 is GTSNPN and CDR2 is SVGIG in the germline V gene (reference sequence). The CDR3 region has the DNA TGTGCCTGGAGTGTAGGCGGGGGGGCCTACGAGCAGTACTTC. Amino acid sequence: CAWSVGGGAYEQYF.

The chain is built from TRBV5-6 and TRBJ1-2, with a weak D call TRBD1 (5 bases). CDR3 length: 14 residues. V lost 4 bases and J lost 3, with 13 bases in between. Germline values: CDR1 SGHDT, CDR2 YYEEEE. Here the CDR3 reads CASSPGRVDYGYTF. DNA of the CDR3: TGTGCCAGCAGCCCAGGCAGGGTCGACTATGGCTACACCTTC.

The J gene is TRBJ1-2, the V gene TRBV7-9; D is undetermined. V lost 5 bases to trimming and J lost 0 bases, with 16 bases between them. The germline CDR1 and CDR2 sequences are SEHNR and FQNEAQ (reference sequence). The CDR3 is 16 residues long. This CDR3 is CASSPSTVLPNYGYTF. CDR3 nucleotides: TGTGCCAGCAGCCCGTCTACAGTCTTACCTAACTATGGCTACACCTTC.

The chain joins TRBV7-6 to TRBJ2-2; D not resolved. Trimming stripped 5 bases from V and 0 bases from J, with 13 bases between. CDR1 is SGHVS, CDR2 FNYEAQ, per germline. CDR3 length equals 16 residues. In nucleotides, the CDR3 is TGTGCCAGCAGCCCACGAGACCTAGCGAACACCGGGGAGCTGTTTTTT. Translation: CASSPRDLANTGELFF. The variable domain in full, with the rest retrieved from reference TRBV7-6 and TRBJ2-2, is GAGVSQSPRYKVTKRGQDVALRCDPISGHVSLYWYRQALGQGPEFLTYFNYEAQQDKSGLPNDRFSAERPEGSISTLTIQRTEQRDSAMYRCASSPRDLANTGELFFGEGSRLTVL.

The chain combines TRBV9 with TRBJ2-5; 7 nucleotides agree with TRBD2. The germline gives CDR1 SGDLS, CDR2 YYNGEE. The CDR3 length is 16 residues. With V trimmed by 0 bases and J by 1 base, 6 bases remained unmatched. Here the CDR3 reads CASSVVASGPQETQYF. Written as DNA, the CDR3 is TGTGCCAGCAGCGTAGTGGCTAGCGGACCCCAAGAGACCCAGTACTTC.

For this clone: Other nucleotide sequences from this sample produce the same CDR3. The chain carries TRBV9 and TRBJ2-7, with a possible D match to TRBD1 (5 bases). The ends were cut back, 0 bases at V and 0 bases at J, with 7 bases in the middle. There are 14 residues in the CDR3. CDR1 is SGDLS and CDR2 is YYNGEE in the germline V gene. The CDR3 DNA reads as TGTGCCAGCAGCGTAGGCGACAGCTCCTACGAGCAGTACTTC. Translated, it gives CASSVGDSSYEQYF. The complete variable domain, with remaining parts taken from reference TRBV9 and TRBJ2-7, reads DSGVTQTPKHLITATGQRVTLRCSPRSGDLSVYWYQQSLDQGLQFLIQYYNGEERAKGNILERFSAQQFPDLHSELNLSSLELGDSALYFCASSVGDSSYEQYFGPGTRLTVT.

This chain links TRBV6-2 or TRBV6-3 with TRBJ1-2; possibly TRBD1 for D (6 bases). The CDR3 spans 14 residues. Trimming stripped 7 bases from V and 8 bases from J, with 20 bases between. CDR1 and CDR2 from the germline V gene are MNHEY and SVGEGT. The CDR3 nucleotides are TGTGCCAGCACCCCCTCTGGGGGGGCGGCCGGCTACACCTTC. It is translated as CASTPSGGAAGYTF.

J is TRBJ1-2 and V is TRBV7-9; 9 bases are a match to TRBD1. This CDR3 region has 15 residues. V shed 4 bases, J shed 8 bases, and the junction held 11 bases outside the gene matches. In germline, CDR1 is SEHNR, CDR2 FQNEAQ (reference sequence). The CDR3 DNA reads TGTGCCAGCAGCTCACCGGACAGGGGAAGAGGGGGCTACACCTTC. This gives the protein CASSSPDRGRGGYTF. Supplemented by reference TRBV7-9 and TRBJ1-2, the full variable domain reads DTGVSQNPRHKITKRGQNVTFRCDPISEHNRLYWYRQTLGQGPEFLTYFQNEAQLEKSRLLSDRFSAERPKGSFSTLEIQRTEQGDSAMYLCASSSPDRGRGGYTFGSGTRLTVV.

This clone came up a few times. The genes are TRBV18 and TRBJ2-1, with D possibly TRBD2 on 5 matching bases. Between the trimmed V and J ends, which lost 1 base and 14 bases, there was a span of 9 bases. This CDR3 is built from 11 residues. Germline V CDR1 and CDR2: KGHSH, LQKENI. This chain's CDR3 is CASSPLGLEFF. The DNA of the CDR3 is TGTGCCAGCTCACCACTTGGACTCGAGTTCTTC.

V is TRBV6-5 and J is TRBJ2-1; D remains ambiguous. The germline V gene has CDR1 MNHEY and CDR2 SVGAGI. Trimming shortened V by 0 bases and J by 8 bases, and 14 bases separated the two germline ends. The CDR3 totals 15 residues. The CDR3 region has the DNA TGTGCCAGCAGTTACTCGAGACTGGAGACCGATGAGCAGTTCTTC. Translating gives CASSYSRLETDEQFF.

The V and J genes are TRBV5-1 and TRBJ2-3, with TRBD1 matching over 7 bases. Trimming at V came to 6 bases and at J to 2 bases, leaving 9 bases not matched to a gene. The CDR3 is 15 amino acids. From germline, CDR1 is SGHRS and CDR2 YFSETQ. The CDR3 here is CASTETGALTDTQYF. CDR3 in DNA: TGCGCCAGCACAGAAACAGGGGCCCTCACAGATACGCAGTATTTT.

Here the CDR3 DNA reads TGTGCCAGCACGCTGGCGGGGGGGCAAGATACGCAGTATTTT. Translating gives CASTLAGGQDTQYF. The chain links TRBV7-2 to TRBJ2-3; 9 nucleotides match TRBD2. CDR1 is SGHTA and CDR2 is FQGNSA in the germline V gene. This CDR3 region has 14 residues. Trimming took 7 bases from V and 5 from J; bases not matched to a gene: 7.

The chain has TRBV4-2 and TRBJ1-3, with TRBD1 as a possible D gene (5 bases). Germline-derived CDR1 and CDR2 are LGHNA and YNFKEQ. V lost 0 bases and J lost 0, with 6 bases in between. CDR3 length: 15 residues. CDR3 in amino acids: CASSQDRASGNTIYF. The CDR3 DNA sequence: TGTGCCAGCAGCCAAGACAGGGCCTCTGGAAACACCATATATTTT.

The genes are TRBV18 and TRBJ1-1, with D perhaps TRBD1 (6 bases). The CDR3 sequence is 13 residues long. Trimming left V 7 bases short and J 4 bases short, with 13 bases between. The germline V gene has CDR1 KGHSH and CDR2 LQKENI. The CDR3 loop reads CASYDRQSTEAFF. Written as DNA, the CDR3 is TGTGCCAGCTACGACAGGCAGTCCACTGAAGCTTTCTTT. Looking up the rest from reference TRBV18 and TRBJ1-1 gives the full variable domain: NAGVMQNPRHLVRRRGQEARLRCSPMKGHSHVYWYRQLPEEGLKFMVYLQKENIIDESGMPKERFSAEFPKEGPSILRIQQVVRGDSAAYFCASYDRQSTEAFFGQGTRLTVV.

J is TRBJ1-4 and V is TRBV5-5; D is uncertain. CDR1 is SGHKS and CDR2 is YYEKEE in the germline V gene (reference sequence). CDR3 length: 17 amino acids. Trimming shortened V by 0 bases and J by 2 bases, and 14 bases separated the two germline ends. The DNA for the CDR3 is TGTGCCAGCAGCTTGGCCAGTGGAGGGTCGACTAATGAAAAACTGTTTTTT. This gives the protein CASSLASGGSTNEKLFF.

V gene TRBV27 combines with J gene TRBJ1-1; D uncertain. This CDR3 is built from 15 residues. V was cut by 1 base and J by 0 bases, with 9 bases left in between. CDR1 is MNHEY and CDR2 is SMNVEV in the germline V gene (reference sequence). The CDR3 is CASSLFRSMNTEAFF. For the CDR3, the DNA is TGTGCCAGCAGTTTATTCCGCAGTATGAACACTGAAGCTTTCTTT.

This clone was counted between two and nine times. The chain employs TRBV7-8 and TRBJ1-5; D might be TRBD1 (5 bases). Germline CDR1 reads SGHVS; CDR2 reads FQNEAQ. Trimming cost V 5 bases and J 7 bases, with 21 bases left between them. The CDR3 consists of 16 residues. CDR3 DNA sequence: TGTGCCAGCAGCCCCGGCGGGACCCTGATCATCCAGCCCCAGCATTTT. It is translated as CASSPGGTLIIQPQHF.